The T cell receptor beta chain described here comes from a study of vaccination and CD4 T cells after COVID-19. Study-level information: Post-vaccine sample collection happened at a median of approximately 74 days after dose two, ranging 14 to 241.

Researchers used the Oncomine TCR Beta short-read assay to sequence DNA from cultured CD4+ T cells. Each CDR3 protein gets one entry after TCRdb re-called the PCR reads with MiXCR. The table records roughly 18,000 distinct CDR3 sequences, less than 70% of them present only once. This clonotype occurred a few times. Its antigen is unknown. Treatment in this sample: approximately 11-day PBMC culture with coronavirus spike peptide pools or control peptides (ViraFEST assay). Germline assignment: CDR1 MNHNS and CDR2 SASEGT. The CDR3 is 11 amino acids. Deletions cut 3 bases from V and 3 bases from J, with 2 bases between.

The specimen sequenced was CD4+ T cells from blood, cultured in vitro. The chain joins TRBV6-1 to TRBJ1-2; no firm D call. The TCR comes from a human donor who had recovered from COVID-19. The CDR3 is CASSDDYGYTF. In DNA form, the CDR3 reads TGTGCCAGCAGTGATGACTATGGCTACACCTTC.